The sequence of this T cell receptor (beta chain) was determined in a study of blood T cells in healthy people across ages. The study's findings and limits: Not knowing donor CMV status may have confounded expanded clonotype changes. Leaving the PBMCs unsorted stopped any conclusive comparison of naive versus antigen-experienced cells.

Together with a sample-barcoded 5' primer, a J-beta primer mix was included in a second PCR lasting roughly 6 to 12 cycles. MiXCR was run by TCRdb on the 5' RACE reads, yielding one entry per CDR3 protein. The table records about 670,000 distinct CDR3 sequences, roughly 41% of them present only once. From germline, CDR1 is SQVTM and CDR2 ANQGSEA. V lost 6 bases, J lost 9 bases, and 23 bases lay in between. The CDR3 extends over 15 amino acids. About this clonotype: Its antigen is undetermined.

The source is a man of 80 years or more in good health. The gene calls are TRBV29-1 and TRBJ2-2; maybe TRBD2 (10 bases). Sample: blood. CDR3 amino acids: CSVQTSGTGTRELFF. CDR3 DNA sequence: TGCAGCGTACAAACTAGCGGGACAGGGACCAGGGAGCTGTTTTTT.